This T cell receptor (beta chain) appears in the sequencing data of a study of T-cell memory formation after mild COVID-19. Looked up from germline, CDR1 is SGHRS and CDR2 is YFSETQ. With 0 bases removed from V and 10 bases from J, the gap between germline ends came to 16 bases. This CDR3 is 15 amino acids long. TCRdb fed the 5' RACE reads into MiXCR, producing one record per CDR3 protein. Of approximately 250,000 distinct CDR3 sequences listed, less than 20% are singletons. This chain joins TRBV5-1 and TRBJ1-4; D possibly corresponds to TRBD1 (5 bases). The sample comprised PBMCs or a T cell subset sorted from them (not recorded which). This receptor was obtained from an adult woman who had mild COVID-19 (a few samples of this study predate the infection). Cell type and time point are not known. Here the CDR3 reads CASSLGEGPVGKLFF. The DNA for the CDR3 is TGCGCCAGCAGCTTGGGGGAGGGACCAGTCGGAAAACTGTTTTTT. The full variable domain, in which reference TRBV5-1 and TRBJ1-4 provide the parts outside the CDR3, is KAGVTQTPRYLIKTRGQQVTLSCSPISGHRSVSWYQQTPGQGLQFLFEYFSETQRNKGNFPGRFSGRQFSNSRSEMNVSTLELGDSALYLCASSLGEGPVGKLFFGSGTQLSVL.